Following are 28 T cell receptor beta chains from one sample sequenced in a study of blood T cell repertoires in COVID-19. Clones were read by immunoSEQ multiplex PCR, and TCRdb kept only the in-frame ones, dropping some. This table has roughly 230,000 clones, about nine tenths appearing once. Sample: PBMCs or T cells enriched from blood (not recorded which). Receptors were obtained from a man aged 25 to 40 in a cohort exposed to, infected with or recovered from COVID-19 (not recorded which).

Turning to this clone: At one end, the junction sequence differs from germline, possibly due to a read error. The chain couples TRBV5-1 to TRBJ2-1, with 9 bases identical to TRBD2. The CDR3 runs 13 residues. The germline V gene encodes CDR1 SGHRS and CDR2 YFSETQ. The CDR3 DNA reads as TGCGCCAGCAGCTCTGGTAGTAGCGGGAGCCCGGTCTTC. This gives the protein CASSSGSSGSPVF.

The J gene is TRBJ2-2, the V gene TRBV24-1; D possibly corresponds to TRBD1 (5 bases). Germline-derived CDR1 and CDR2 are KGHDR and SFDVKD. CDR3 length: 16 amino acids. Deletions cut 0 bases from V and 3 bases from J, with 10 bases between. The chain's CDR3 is CATSDLEQGDTGELFF. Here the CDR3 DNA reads TGTGCCACCAGTGATTTGGAGCAGGGCGACACCGGGGAGCTGTTTTTT.

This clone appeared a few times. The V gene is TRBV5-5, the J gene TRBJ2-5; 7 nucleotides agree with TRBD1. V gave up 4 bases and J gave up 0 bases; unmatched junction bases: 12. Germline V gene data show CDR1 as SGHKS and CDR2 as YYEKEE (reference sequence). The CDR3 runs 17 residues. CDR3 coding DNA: TGTGCCAGCAGCCGGAGAGGACAGGATAAGTACCAAGAGACCCAGTACTTC. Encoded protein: CASSRRGQDKYQETQYF.

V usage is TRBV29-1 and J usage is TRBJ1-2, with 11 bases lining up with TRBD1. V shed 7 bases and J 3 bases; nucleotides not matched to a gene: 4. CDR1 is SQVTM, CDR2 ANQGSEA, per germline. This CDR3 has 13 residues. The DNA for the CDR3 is TGCAGCGCCCTGGGACAGGGGGACTATGGCTACACCTTC. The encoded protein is CSALGQGDYGYTF.

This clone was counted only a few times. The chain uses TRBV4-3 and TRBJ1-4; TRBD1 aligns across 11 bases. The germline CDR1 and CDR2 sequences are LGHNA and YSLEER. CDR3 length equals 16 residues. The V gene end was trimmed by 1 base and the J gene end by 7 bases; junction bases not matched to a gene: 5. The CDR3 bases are TGCGCCAGCAGCCAAGGGGCAGGGACAGGGGGTGAAAAACTGTTTTTT. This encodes CASSQGAGTGGEKLFF.

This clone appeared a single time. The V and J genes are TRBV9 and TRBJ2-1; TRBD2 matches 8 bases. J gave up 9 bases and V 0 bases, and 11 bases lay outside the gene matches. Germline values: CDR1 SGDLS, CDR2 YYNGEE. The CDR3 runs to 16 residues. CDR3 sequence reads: CASSVDRLAGRGEQFF. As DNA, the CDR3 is TGTGCCAGCAGCGTAGATAGGCTAGCGGGTCGGGGTGAGCAGTTCTTC.

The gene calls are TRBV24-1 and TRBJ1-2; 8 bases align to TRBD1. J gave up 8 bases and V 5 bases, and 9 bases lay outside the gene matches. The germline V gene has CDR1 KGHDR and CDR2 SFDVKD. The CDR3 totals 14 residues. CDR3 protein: CATSALGQGGGYTF. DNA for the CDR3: TGTGCCACCAGTGCCCTAGGACAGGGAGGGGGCTACACCTTC.

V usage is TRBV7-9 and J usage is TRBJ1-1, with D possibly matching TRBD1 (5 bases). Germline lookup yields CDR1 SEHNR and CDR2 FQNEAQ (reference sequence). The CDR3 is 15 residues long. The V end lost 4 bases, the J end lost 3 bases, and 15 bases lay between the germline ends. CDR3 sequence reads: CASSSWGGLDTEAFF. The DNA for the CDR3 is TGTGCCAGCAGCTCCTGGGGGGGTCTTGACACTGAAGCTTTCTTT.

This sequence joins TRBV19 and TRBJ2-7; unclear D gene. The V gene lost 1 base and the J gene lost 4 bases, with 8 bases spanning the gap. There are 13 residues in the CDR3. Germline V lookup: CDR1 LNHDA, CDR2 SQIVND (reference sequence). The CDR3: CASSIVFRYEQYF. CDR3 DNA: TGTGCCAGTAGTATAGTTTTTAGATACGAGCAGTACTTC.

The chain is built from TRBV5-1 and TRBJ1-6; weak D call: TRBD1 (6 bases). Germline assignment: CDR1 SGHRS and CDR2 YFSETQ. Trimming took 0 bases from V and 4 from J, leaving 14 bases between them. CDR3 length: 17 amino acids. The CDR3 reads CASSLDRDRVYNSPLHF. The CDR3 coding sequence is TGCGCCAGCAGCTTGGACAGGGATCGGGTATATAATTCACCCCTCCACTTT.

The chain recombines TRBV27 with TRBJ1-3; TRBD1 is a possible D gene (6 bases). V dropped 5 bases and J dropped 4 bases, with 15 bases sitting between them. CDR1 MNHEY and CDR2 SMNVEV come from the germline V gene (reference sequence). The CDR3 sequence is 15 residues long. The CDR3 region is CASSPWGGEGNTIYF. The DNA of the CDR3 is TGTGCCAGCAGTCCATGGGGGGGCGAAGGAAACACCATATATTTT.

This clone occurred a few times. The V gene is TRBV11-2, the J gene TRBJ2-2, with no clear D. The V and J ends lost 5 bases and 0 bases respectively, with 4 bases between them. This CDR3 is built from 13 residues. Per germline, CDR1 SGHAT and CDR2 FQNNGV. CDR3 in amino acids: CASSPSNTGELFF. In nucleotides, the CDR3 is TGTGCCAGCAGCCCCTCGAACACCGGGGAGCTGTTTTTT.

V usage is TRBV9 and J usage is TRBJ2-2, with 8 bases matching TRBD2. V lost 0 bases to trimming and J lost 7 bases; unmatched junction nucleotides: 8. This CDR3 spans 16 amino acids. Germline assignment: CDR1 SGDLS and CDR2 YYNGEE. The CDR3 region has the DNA TGTGCCAGCAGCGTAGCTATCGGGAGGGCAGGCGGGGAGCTGTTTTTT. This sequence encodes CASSVAIGRAGGELFF.

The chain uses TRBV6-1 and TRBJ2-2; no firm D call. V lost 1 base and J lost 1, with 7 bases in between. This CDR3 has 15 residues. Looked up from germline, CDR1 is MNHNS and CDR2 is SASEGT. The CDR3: CASSEVAGNTGELFF. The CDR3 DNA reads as TGTGCCAGCAGTGAAGTTGCAGGGAACACCGGGGAGCTGTTTTTT.

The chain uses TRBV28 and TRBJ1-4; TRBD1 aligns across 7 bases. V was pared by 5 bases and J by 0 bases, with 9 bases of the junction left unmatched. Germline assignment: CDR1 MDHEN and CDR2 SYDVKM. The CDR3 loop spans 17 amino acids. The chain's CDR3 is CASSEKGAFATNEKLFF. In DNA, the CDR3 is TGTGCCAGCAGTGAAAAGGGGGCCTTTGCAACTAATGAAAAACTGTTTTTT.

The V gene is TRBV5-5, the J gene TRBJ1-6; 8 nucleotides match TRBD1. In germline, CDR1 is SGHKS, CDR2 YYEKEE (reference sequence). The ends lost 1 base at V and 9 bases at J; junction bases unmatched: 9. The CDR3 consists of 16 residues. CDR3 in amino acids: CASSLYDRTGSSPLHF. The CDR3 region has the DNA TGTGCCAGCAGCTTGTACGACAGGACAGGGAGTTCACCCCTCCACTTT.

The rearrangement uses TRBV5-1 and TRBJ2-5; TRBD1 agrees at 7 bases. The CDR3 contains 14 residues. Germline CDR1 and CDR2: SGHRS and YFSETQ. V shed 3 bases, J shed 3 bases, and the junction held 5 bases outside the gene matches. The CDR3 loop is CASSSGQLKETQYF. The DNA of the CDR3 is TGCGCCAGCAGCTCGGGACAGTTAAAAGAGACCCAGTACTTC.

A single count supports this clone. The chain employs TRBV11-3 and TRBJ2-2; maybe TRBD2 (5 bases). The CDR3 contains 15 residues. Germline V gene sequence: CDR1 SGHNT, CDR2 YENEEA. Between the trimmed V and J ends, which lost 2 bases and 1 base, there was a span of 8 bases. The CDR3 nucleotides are TGTGCCAGCAGCTTATTCGGAGGGAACACCGGGGAGCTGTTTTTT. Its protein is CASSLFGGNTGELFF.

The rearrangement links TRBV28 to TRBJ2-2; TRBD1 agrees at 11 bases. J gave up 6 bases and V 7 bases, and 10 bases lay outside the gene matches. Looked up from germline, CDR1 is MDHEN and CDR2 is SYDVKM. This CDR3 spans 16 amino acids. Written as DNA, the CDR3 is TGTGCCAGCAAAAACCGGGACAGGGGGTTATCCGGGGAGCTGTTTTTT. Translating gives CASKNRDRGLSGELFF. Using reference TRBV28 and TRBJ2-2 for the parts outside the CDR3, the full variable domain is DVKVTQSSRYLVKRTGEKVFLECVQDMDHENMFWYRQDPGLGLRLIYFSYDVKMKEKGDIPEGYSVSREKKERFSLILESASTNQTSMYLCASKNRDRGLSGELFFGEGSRLTVL.

CDR3 protein: CASSSRVGLPLHF. CDR3 DNA sequence: TGTGCCAGCAGTTCGAGGGTTGGGTTGCCCCTCCACTTT. The genes are TRBV28 and TRBJ1-6, with no clear D. Germline loops: CDR1 MDHEN, CDR2 SYDVKM. V was trimmed by 4 bases and J by 13 bases, leaving 14 bases between them. The CDR3 is made up of 13 amino acids.

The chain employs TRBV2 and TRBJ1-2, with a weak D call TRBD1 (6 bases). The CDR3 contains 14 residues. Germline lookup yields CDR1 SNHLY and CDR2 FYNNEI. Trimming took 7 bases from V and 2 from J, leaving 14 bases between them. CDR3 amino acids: CASTKRQGNYGYTF. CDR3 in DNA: TGTGCCAGCACCAAACGCCAGGGGAACTATGGCTACACCTTC.

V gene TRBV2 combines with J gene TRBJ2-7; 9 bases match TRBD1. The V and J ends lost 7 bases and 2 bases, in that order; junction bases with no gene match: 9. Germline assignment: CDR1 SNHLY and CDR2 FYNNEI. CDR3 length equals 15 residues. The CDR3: CASNNGRTGAYEQYF. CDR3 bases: TGTGCCAGCAACAACGGACGGACAGGGGCCTACGAGCAGTACTTC.

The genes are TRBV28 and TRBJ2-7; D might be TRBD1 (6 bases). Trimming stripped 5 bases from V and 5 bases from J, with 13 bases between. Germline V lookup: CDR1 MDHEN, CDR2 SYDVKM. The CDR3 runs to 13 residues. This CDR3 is CASSITGTDEQYF. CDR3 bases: TGTGCCAGCAGTATAACAGGGACCGACGAGCAGTACTTC.

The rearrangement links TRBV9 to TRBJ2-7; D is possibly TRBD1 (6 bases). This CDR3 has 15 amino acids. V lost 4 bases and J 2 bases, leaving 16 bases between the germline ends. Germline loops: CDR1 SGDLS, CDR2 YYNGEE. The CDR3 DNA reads TGTGCCAGCAGCCCTGACAGGATTACAACCTACGAGCAGTACTTC. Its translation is CASSPDRITTYEQYF.

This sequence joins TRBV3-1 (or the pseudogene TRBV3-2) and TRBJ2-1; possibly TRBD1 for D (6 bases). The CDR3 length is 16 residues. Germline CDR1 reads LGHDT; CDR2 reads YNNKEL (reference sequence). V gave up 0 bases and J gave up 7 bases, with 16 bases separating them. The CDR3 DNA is TGTGCCAGCAGCCAAGATCGGAAGGGGGTTAATAATGAGCAGTTCTTC. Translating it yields CASSQDRKGVNNEQFF.

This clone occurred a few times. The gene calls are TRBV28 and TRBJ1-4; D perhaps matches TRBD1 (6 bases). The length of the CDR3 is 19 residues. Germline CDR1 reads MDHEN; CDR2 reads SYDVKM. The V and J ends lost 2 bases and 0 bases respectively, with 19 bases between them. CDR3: CASSLGGSLFKATNEKLFF. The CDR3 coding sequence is TGTGCCAGCAGTTTAGGGGGCAGCCTGTTCAAAGCAACTAATGAAAAACTGTTTTTT.

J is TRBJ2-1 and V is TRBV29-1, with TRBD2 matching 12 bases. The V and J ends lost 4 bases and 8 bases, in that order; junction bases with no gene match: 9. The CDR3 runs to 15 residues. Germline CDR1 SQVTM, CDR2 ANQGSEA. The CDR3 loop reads CSVGEGLAGFDEQFF. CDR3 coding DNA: TGCAGCGTTGGTGAGGGACTAGCGGGCTTTGATGAGCAGTTCTTC.

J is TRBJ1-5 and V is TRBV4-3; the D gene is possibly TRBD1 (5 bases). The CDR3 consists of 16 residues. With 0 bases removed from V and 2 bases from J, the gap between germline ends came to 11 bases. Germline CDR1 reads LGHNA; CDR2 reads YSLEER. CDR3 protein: CASSQDTGERNQPQHF. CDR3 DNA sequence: TGCGCCAGCAGCCAAGATACGGGGGAACGCAATCAGCCCCAGCATTTT.